The rows below give T cell receptor beta chains drawn from one sample of a study of T cells after yellow fever vaccination. TCRdb processed the 5' RACE reads anew with MiXCR; each CDR3 protein has one entry. The sample includes around 250,000 distinct CDR3 sequences, roughly 5% of them seen just once. The sequencing here drew on CD4+ T cells sorted from PBMCs, taken on the day of the yellow fever booster vaccination. Receptor source: a man between 18 and 35 years old who received the YFV17D yellow fever vaccine. The CDR3 runs from the conserved cysteine through the conserved F or W. D genes are given only for firm matches. Some rows have no size entry. The others give once, few or many, or a class for an expanded clone.

D gene: TRBD2; V gene: TRBV6-5; J gene: TRBJ2-6; CDR3 length: 17; clone size: -; CDR3 protein: CASRGAGGPSGANVLTF; CDR3 DNA: TGTGCCAGCAGGGGAGCGGGGGGCCCCTCTGGGGCCAACGTCCTGACTTTC
D gene: TRBD1; V gene: TRBV4-3; J gene: TRBJ1-3; CDR3 length: 17; clone size: few; CDR3 protein: CASSQGGRQGIGNTIYF; CDR3 DNA: TGCGCCAGCAGCCAAGGGGGGCGACAGGGGATAGGAAACACCATATATTTT
D gene: -; V gene: TRBV6-5; J gene: TRBJ2-2; CDR3 length: 15; clone size: few; CDR3 protein: CASYPGSWVGGELFF; CDR3 DNA: TGTGCCAGCTACCCAGGGTCCTGGGTCGGTGGGGAGCTGTTTTTT
D gene: -; V gene: TRBV4-2; J gene: TRBJ1-1; CDR3 length: 16; clone size: many; CDR3 protein: CASSRLGVQANTEAFF; CDR3 DNA: TGTGCCAGCAGCAGACTAGGGGTCCAGGCGAACACTGAAGCTTTCTTT
D gene: -; V gene: TRBV29-1; J gene: TRBJ1-1; CDR3 length: 13; clone size: many; CDR3 protein: CSVEKGWDTEAFF; CDR3 DNA: TGCAGCGTTGAGAAGGGTTGGGACACTGAAGCTTTCTTT
D gene: -; V gene: TRBV7-2; J gene: TRBJ2-5; CDR3 length: 14; clone size: few; CDR3 protein: CASSDTGLQETQYF; CDR3 DNA: TGTGCCAGCAGCGATACAGGGCTCCAAGAGACCCAGTACTTC
D gene: -; V gene: TRBV5-4; J gene: TRBJ2-4; CDR3 length: 15; clone size: many; CDR3 protein: CASSLRQGAKNIQYF; CDR3 DNA: TGTGCCAGCAGCTTGAGGCAGGGGGCCAAAAACATTCAGTACTTC
D gene: -; V gene: TRBV12-3/TRBV12-4; J gene: TRBJ2-5; CDR3 length: 16; clone size: -; CDR3 protein: CASSPRGGPGKETQYF; CDR3 DNA: TGTGCCAGCAGCCCAAGGGGGGGTCCGGGGAAAGAGACCCAGTACTTC
D gene: TRBD1; V gene: TRBV7-8; J gene: TRBJ2-7; CDR3 length: 16; clone size: -; CDR3 protein: CASRRTGRDRTYEQYF; CDR3 DNA: TGTGCCAGCAGGAGAACTGGGCGGGACAGGACCTACGAGCAGTACTTC
D gene: -; V gene: TRBV5-1; J gene: TRBJ2-5; CDR3 length: 14; clone size: many; CDR3 protein: CASSHGTSQESQYF; CDR3 DNA: TGCGCCAGCAGCCACGGGACGTCGCAAGAGTCCCAGTACTTC
D gene: TRBD2; V gene: TRBV11-2; J gene: TRBJ2-3; CDR3 length: 18; clone size: few; CDR3 protein: CASSSPPGLAASTDTQYF; CDR3 DNA: TGTGCCAGCAGCTCACCCCCGGGACTAGCGGCTAGCACAGATACGCAGTATTTT
D gene: -; V gene: TRBV7-2; J gene: TRBJ2-1; CDR3 length: 13; clone size: many; CDR3 protein: CASSFVGGEGQFF; CDR3 DNA: TGTGCCAGCAGCTTTGTCGGGGGCGAGGGGCAGTTCTTC
D gene: -; V gene: TRBV5-6; J gene: TRBJ2-7; CDR3 length: 14; clone size: many; CDR3 protein: CASSSQRGSYEQYF; CDR3 DNA: TGTGCCAGCAGCTCCCAAAGGGGGTCCTACGAGCAGTACTTC
D gene: -; V gene: TRBV2; J gene: TRBJ1-5; CDR3 length: 14; clone size: -; CDR3 protein: CASSEQGGGQPQHF; CDR3 DNA: TGTGCCAGCAGCGAACAGGGAGGGGGTCAGCCCCAGCATTTT
D gene: -; V gene: TRBV5-1; J gene: TRBJ2-6; CDR3 length: 16; clone size: -; CDR3 protein: CASSFTTGSGANVLTF; CDR3 DNA: TGCGCCAGCAGCTTCACTACAGGGTCTGGGGCCAACGTCCTGACTTTC
D gene: TRBD2; V gene: TRBV6-5; J gene: TRBJ2-3; CDR3 length: 18; clone size: -; CDR3 protein: CASSYRPPAGGGSDTQYF; CDR3 DNA: TGTGCCAGCAGTTACCGCCCTCCCGCGGGGGGGGGCTCCGATACGCAGTATTTT
D gene: -; V gene: TRBV5-1; J gene: TRBJ1-3; CDR3 length: 17; clone size: -; CDR3 protein: CASSLTANLFSGNTIYF; CDR3 DNA: TGCGCCAGCAGCTTGACAGCTAACTTATTCTCTGGAAACACCATATATTTT
D gene: -; V gene: TRBV7-9; J gene: TRBJ1-5; CDR3 length: 14; clone size: few; CDR3 protein: CASSLKGSNQPQHF; CDR3 DNA: TGTGCCAGCAGCTTAAAAGGTAGCAATCAGCCCCAGCATTTT
D gene: TRBD1; V gene: TRBV7-2; J gene: TRBJ1-2; CDR3 length: 13; clone size: many; CDR3 protein: CASSFSGGYGYTF; CDR3 DNA: TGTGCCAGCAGCTTTTCAGGGGGCTATGGCTACACCTTC
D gene: TRBD1; V gene: TRBV9; J gene: TRBJ2-5; CDR3 length: 15; clone size: many; CDR3 protein: CASSVDRGRGETQYF; CDR3 DNA: TGTGCCAGCAGCGTAGACAGGGGGCGCGGGGAGACCCAGTACTTC
D gene: -; V gene: TRBV2; J gene: TRBJ1-2; CDR3 length: 14; clone size: -; CDR3 protein: CASSRGGLSYGYTF; CDR3 DNA: TGTGCCAGTTCTAGGGGGGGGCTGAGCTATGGCTACACCTTC
D gene: TRBD1; V gene: TRBV6-5; J gene: TRBJ2-7; CDR3 length: 17; clone size: few; CDR3 protein: CASSYSSRGQGPYEQYF; CDR3 DNA: TGTGCCAGCAGTTACTCGAGTAGGGGGCAAGGGCCCTACGAGCAGTACTTC
D gene: -; V gene: TRBV3-1; J gene: TRBJ1-1; CDR3 length: 15; clone size: -; CDR3 protein: CASSQVWGLNTEAFF; CDR3 DNA: TGTGCCAGCAGCCAAGTTTGGGGTCTGAACACTGAAGCTTTCTTT